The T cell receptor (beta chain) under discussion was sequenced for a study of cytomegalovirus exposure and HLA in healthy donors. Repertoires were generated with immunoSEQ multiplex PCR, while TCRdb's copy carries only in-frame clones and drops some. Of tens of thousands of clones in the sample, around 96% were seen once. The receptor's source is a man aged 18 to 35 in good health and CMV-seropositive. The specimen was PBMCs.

CDR3 sequence: CASSEVAAHSYEQYF. CDR3 sequence (DNA): TGTGCCAGCAGTGAAGTAGCAGCACACTCCTACGAGCAGTACTTC. The chain carries TRBV2 and TRBJ2-7; D uncertain. This CDR3 is built from 15 residues. CDR1 is SNHLY, CDR2 FYNNEI, per germline. Trimming took off 1 base at V and 0 bases at J, with 10 bases between the two ends.